This T cell receptor beta chain was observed in a study of response to subunit inactivated influenza vaccine. Whole-study findings and limits: Only a handful of new T cells, the authors suggested, are recruited with each seasonal influenza vaccination.

TCRdb re-derived calls from the RT-PCR reads in MiXCR, one entry per CDR3 protein. The repertoire includes about 480,000 distinct CDR3 sequences, approximately 24% of them detected once, and 1.5% to 2% sits in the top ten. This CDR3 contains 16 residues. Between the trimmed V and J ends, which lost 0 bases and 3 bases, there was a span of 15 bases. In germline, CDR1 is LGHNA, CDR2 YSLEER. This clonotype has only a few counts. Its matching antigen is unknown. Specimen: CD4+ T cells sorted from PBMCs, collected approximately 5 days after vaccination. This receptor was identified in a man aged 45-60 years who received an inactivated influenza vaccine. The chain combines TRBV4-3 with TRBJ2-7; the D gene could be TRBD1 or TRBD2 (6 bases each). This chain's CDR3 is CASSQDTGARDYEQYF. The CDR3 region has the DNA TGCGCCAGCAGCCAAGATACGGGGGCGCGGGACTACGAGCAGTACTTC.